A selection of T cell receptor beta chains follows, all from one sample in a study of cytomegalovirus exposure and HLA in healthy donors. The table came from immunoSEQ multiplex PCR; TCRdb's copy has only in-frame clones and leaves some out. The profile shows over 60,000 clones, more than 75% of them singletons. Material for sequencing was PBMCs. The receptors derive from a man younger than 35 in good health and CMV-seronegative. The CDR3 runs from the conserved cysteine through the conserved F or W. Fields, in order: D gene, clone size, J gene, CDR3 length, V gene, CDR3 protein, CDR3 DNA. The D gene is left open where the match is weak. Part of the rows lack a size; the others show once, few, many or a class for expanded clones.

TRBD2 | NA | TRBJ2-3 | 17 | TRBV9 | CASSPGTSGDIRDTQYF | TGTGCCAGCAGCCCCGGGACTAGCGGGGATATTAGGGATACGCAGTATTTT
NA | NA | TRBJ2-6 | 19 | TRBV7-8 | CASSLEMAGYYSGANVLTF | TGTGCCAGCAGCTTAGAAATGGCAGGGTACTATTCTGGGGCCAACGTCCTGACTTTC
TRBD2 | NA | TRBJ2-1 | 14 | TRBV2 | CASIWSSGGNEQFF | TGTGCCAGCATTTGGTCTAGCGGGGGAAATGAGCAGTTCTTC
NA | few | TRBJ1-2 | 14 | TRBV29-1 | CSVEDLWGGYGYTF | TGCAGCGTTGAAGATCTTTGGGGGGGCTATGGCTACACCTTC
TRBD2 | NA | TRBJ2-7 | 13 | TRBV19 | CASTPSGGGEQYF | TGTGCCAGTACCCCAAGCGGGGGTGGCGAGCAGTACTTC
TRBD1 | NA | TRBJ1-6 | 15 | TRBV5-6 | CASSSRTGGNSPLHF | TGTGCCAGCAGCTCCCGGACAGGGGGCAATTCACCCCTCCACTTT
NA | NA | TRBJ2-5 | 16 | TRBV6-6 | CASSYSASLRSETQYF | TGTGCCAGCAGTTACTCGGCCTCTCTCAGGTCGGAGACCCAGTACTTC
TRBD1 | NA | TRBJ2-5 | 16 | TRBV10-3 | CAISNFPGQGEETQYF | TGTGCCATCAGCAACTTCCCGGGACAGGGGGAAGAGACCCAGTACTTC
NA | NA | TRBJ2-5 | 13 | TRBV28 | CASSRRTQETQYF | TGTGCCAGCAGCCGACGGACTCAAGAGACCCAGTACTTC
TRBD2 | NA | TRBJ2-7 | 16 | TRBV7-9 | CASSLVAGSNKVEQYF | TGTGCCAGCAGCTTAGTAGCGGGCAGTAATAAAGTGGAGCAGTACTTC
NA | NA | TRBJ2-1 | 13 | TRBV10-1 | CASSYGVGYEQFF | TGCGCCAGCAGTTACGGAGTAGGTTATGAGCAGTTCTTC
TRBD2 | NA | TRBJ2-6 | 19 | TRBV10-3 | CAIRGGYGGMGAGANVLTF | TGTGCCATCAGGGGGGGGTATGGGGGGATGGGAGCTGGGGCCAACGTCCTGACTTTC
TRBD1 | few | TRBJ1-4 | 14 | TRBV19 | CASSMGQGDEKLFF | TGTGCCAGTAGTATGGGACAGGGGGATGAAAAACTGTTTTTT
NA | NA | TRBJ1-6 | 12 | TRBV6-5 | CASRQANSPLHF | TGTGCCAGCAGGCAGGCTAATTCACCCCTCCACTTT
TRBD1 | NA | TRBJ1-5 | 18 | TRBV7-9 | CASSLERPGQGRNQPQHF | TGTGCCAGCAGCTTAGAAAGGCCGGGACAGGGTCGAAATCAGCCCCAGCATTTT
NA | NA | TRBJ2-1 | 13 | TRBV5-4 | CASSSGLLREQFF | TGTGCCAGCAGCTCGGGACTCCTGCGTGAGCAGTTCTTC
TRBD1 | few | TRBJ1-5 | 14 | TRBV10-3 | CASNRGGDNQPQHF | TGTGCCAGCAACAGGGGGGGTGACAATCAGCCCCAGCATTTT
NA | NA | TRBJ1-1 | 15 | TRBV6-5 | CASSYGDQGYTEAFF | TGTGCCAGCAGTTACGGGGATCAGGGATACACTGAAGCTTTCTTT
TRBD1 | NA | TRBJ1-6 | 15 | TRBV6-5 | CASSWGQEPSLPLHF | TGTGCCAGCAGTTGGGGACAGGAGCCATCACTGCCCCTCCACTTT
TRBD1 | once | TRBJ1-5 | 15 | TRBV29-1 | CSVEVAGGSNQPQHF | TGCAGCGTTGAAGTAGCAGGGGGGTCAAATCAGCCCCAGCATTTT
TRBD2 | NA | TRBJ2-2 | 16 | TRBV7-8 | CASSLTSYPTTGELFF | TGTGCCAGCAGCCTGACTAGCTACCCTACCACCGGGGAGCTGTTTTTT
NA | NA | TRBJ1-1 | 17 | TRBV29-1 | CSVEDFIRAGKNTEAFF | TGCAGCGTTGAAGATTTTATACGGGCGGGGAAGAACACTGAAGCTTTCTTT
TRBD1 | NA | TRBJ1-1 | 14 | TRBV5-1 | CASSLDPGGTEAFF | TGCGCCAGCAGCTTGGACCCAGGGGGCACTGAAGCTTTCTTT
TRBD2 | once | TRBJ2-7 | 17 | TRBV7-6 | CASSLDLAGSLRNEQYF | TGTGCCAGCAGCTTAGATCTAGCGGGGTCGCTACGGAACGAGCAGTACTTC